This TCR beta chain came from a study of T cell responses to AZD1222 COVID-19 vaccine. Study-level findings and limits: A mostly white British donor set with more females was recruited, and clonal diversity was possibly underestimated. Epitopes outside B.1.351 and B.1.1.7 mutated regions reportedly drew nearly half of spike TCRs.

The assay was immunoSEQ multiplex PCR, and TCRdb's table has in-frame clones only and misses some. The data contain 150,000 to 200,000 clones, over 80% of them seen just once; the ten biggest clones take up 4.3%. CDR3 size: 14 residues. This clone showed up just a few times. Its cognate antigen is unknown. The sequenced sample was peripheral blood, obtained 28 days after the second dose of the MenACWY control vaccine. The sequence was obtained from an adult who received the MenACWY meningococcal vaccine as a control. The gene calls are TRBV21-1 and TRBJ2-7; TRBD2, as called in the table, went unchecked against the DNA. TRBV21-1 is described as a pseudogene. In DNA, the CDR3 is TGTGCCAGCACCGCTAGCGGGAGGGCCGGCGAGCAGTACTTC. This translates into CASTASGRAGEQYF.